The 2 T cell receptor beta chains reported below all come from one sample, sequenced in a study of radiation and T cells in renal cell carcinoma. Time point defined: blood 4 weeks post-SBRT, at nephrectomy. As for treatment: 15 Gy SBRT to primary tumor, nephrectomy 4 weeks later. Some clones are missing from TCRdb's copy, which holds only in-frame ones; the method was immunoSEQ multiplex PCR. The repertoire holds approximately 150,000 clones, with 86% as singletons. The sample here was blood, taken from a patient whose treatment included radiotherapy and nephrectomy. The receptor set was obtained from a woman between 45 and 65 years old with renal cell carcinoma.

The chain links TRBV2 to TRBJ2-3; no clear D gene. V dropped 2 bases and J dropped 8 bases, with 11 bases sitting between them. The V gene's germline CDR1 is SNHLY and CDR2 FYNNEI. The CDR3 is 13 amino acids. CDR3 coding DNA: TGTGCCAGCAGTGAAACCAGCGCGGCTACGCAGTATTTT. Its translation: CASSETSAATQYF.

This rearrangement joins TRBV27 to TRBJ1-3; D gene ambiguous. The V gene lost 6 bases and the J gene lost 0 bases, with 9 bases spanning the gap. Germline CDR1 and CDR2: MNHEY and SMNVEV (reference sequence). The CDR3 runs to 14 residues. The CDR3 here is CASSLASSGNTIYF. The DNA of the CDR3 is TGTGCCAGCAGCCTCGCTAGCTCTGGAAACACCATATATTTT.